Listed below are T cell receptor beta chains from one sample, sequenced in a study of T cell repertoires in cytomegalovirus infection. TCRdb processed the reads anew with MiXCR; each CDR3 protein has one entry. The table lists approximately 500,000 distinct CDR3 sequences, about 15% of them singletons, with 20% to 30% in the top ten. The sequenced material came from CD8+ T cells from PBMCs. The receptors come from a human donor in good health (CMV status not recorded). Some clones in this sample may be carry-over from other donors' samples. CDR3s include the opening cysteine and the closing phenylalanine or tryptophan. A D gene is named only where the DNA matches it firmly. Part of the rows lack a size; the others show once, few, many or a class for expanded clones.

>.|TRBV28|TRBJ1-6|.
CASSPLWEESPLHF
TGTGCCAGCAGCCCCCTCTGGGAGGAATCACCCCTCCACTTT
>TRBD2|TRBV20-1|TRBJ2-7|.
CSARTSGRTEGGQYF
TGCAGTGCAAGGACTAGCGGGAGGACAGAGGGGGGGCAGTACTTC
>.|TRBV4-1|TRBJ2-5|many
CASSQGPLVVRGIQETQYF
TGCGCCAGCAGCCAAGGTCCCTTGGTGGTCCGGGGAATCCAAGAGACCCAGTACTTC
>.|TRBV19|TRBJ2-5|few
CASSIVEASQETQYF
TGTGCCAGTAGTATAGTAGAAGCGTCCCAAGAGACCCAGTACTTC
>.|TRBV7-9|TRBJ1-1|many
CASSLVATNTEAFF
TGTGCCAGCAGCTTAGTTGCCACGAACACTGAAGCTTTCTTT
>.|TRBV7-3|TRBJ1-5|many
CASSLTGSAPQHF
TGTGCCAGCAGCTTGACGGGATCCGCGCCCCAGCATTTT
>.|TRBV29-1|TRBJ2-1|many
CSVDYGYNEQFF
TGCAGCGTTGATTACGGGTACAATGAGCAGTTCTTC
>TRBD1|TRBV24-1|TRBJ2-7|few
CATSDDRDYEQYF
TGTGCCACCAGTGACGACAGGGACTACGAGCAGTACTTC
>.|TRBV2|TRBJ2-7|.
CASTHRSGVKRDEQYF
TGTGCCAGCACCCACCGGTCGGGGGTTAAGAGAGACGAGCAGTACTTC
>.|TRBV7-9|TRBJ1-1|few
CASRSLVNTEAFF
TGTGCCAGTAGGTCATTGGTGAACACTGAAGCTTTCTTT
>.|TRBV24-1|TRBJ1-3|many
CATSEIPGNTIYF
TGTGCCACCAGTGAAATACCTGGAAACACCATATATTTT
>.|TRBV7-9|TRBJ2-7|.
CASSLRWDEQYF
TGTGCCAGCAGCTTACGATGGGACGAGCAGTACTTC
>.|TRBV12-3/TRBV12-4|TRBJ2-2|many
CASSLGGLASYTGELFF
TGTGCCAGCAGTTTAGGTGGGCTAGCTTCGTACACCGGGGAGCTGTTTTTT
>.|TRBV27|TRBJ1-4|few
CASSSIYINQGELFF
TGTGCCAGCAGTTCGATCTACATAAATCAGGGAGAACTGTTTTTT
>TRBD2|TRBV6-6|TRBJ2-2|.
CASSGTSGGRGTGELFF
TGTGCCAGCAGTGGGACTAGCGGGGGCCGGGGAACCGGGGAGCTGTTTTTT
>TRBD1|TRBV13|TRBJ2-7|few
CASSLRDRGEEQYF
TGTGCCAGCAGCTTAAGGGACAGGGGAGAAGAGCAGTACTTC
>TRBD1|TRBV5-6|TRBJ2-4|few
CASSLTGALSQVIQYF
TGTGCCAGCAGCCTAACAGGGGCGCTGTCACAAGTCATTCAGTACTTC
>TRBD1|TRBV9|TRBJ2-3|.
CASSQTGDSRTQYF
TGTGCCAGCAGCCAAACAGGGGATTCCCGTACGCAGTATTTT
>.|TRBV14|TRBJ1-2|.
CASSQEKGVNGYTF
TGTGCCAGCAGCCAAGAAAAGGGAGTAAATGGCTACACCTTC
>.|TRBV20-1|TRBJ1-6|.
CSARSGGEASPLHF
TGCAGTGCCCGCTCCGGGGGGGAGGCTTCACCCCTCCACTTT
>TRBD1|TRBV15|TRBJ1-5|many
CATSRGGQINQPQHF
TGTGCCACCAGCAGAGGGGGACAGATCAATCAGCCCCAGCATTTT
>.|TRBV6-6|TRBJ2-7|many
CASTEIGSYEQYF
TGTGCCAGCACGGAGATAGGGTCCTACGAGCAGTACTTC
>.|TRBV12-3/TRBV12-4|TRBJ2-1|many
CASVVGYNEQFF
TGTGCCAGCGTCGTCGGCTACAATGAGCAGTTCTTC
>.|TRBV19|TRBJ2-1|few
CASSIGLGNEQFF
TGTGCCAGTAGTATTGGTCTAGGTAATGAGCAGTTCTTC
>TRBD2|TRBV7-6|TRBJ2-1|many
CATTAGVSSYNEQFF
TGTGCCACTACAGCGGGAGTGAGCTCCTACAATGAGCAGTTCTTC
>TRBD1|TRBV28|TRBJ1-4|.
CASTSDRGATNEKLFF
TGTGCCAGCACTTCCGACAGGGGGGCAACTAATGAAAAACTGTTTTTT
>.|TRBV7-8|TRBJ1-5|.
CARSPGWREGWPQHF
TGTGCCAGAAGTCCGGGGTGGAGGGAGGGATGGCCCCAGCATTTT
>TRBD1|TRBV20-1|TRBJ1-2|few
CSAPGTGVHYGYTF
TGCAGTGCCCCTGGGACAGGAGTACACTATGGCTACACCTTC
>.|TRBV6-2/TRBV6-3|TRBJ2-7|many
CASSYAGTYEQYF
TGTGCCAGCAGTTACGCCGGAACCTACGAGCAGTACTTC
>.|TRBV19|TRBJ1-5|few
CASSIVRQFNQPQHF
TGTGCCAGTAGTATAGTCAGGCAGTTCAATCAGCCCCAGCATTTT
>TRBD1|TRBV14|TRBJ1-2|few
CASSQVQGDYGYTF
TGTGCCAGCAGCCAAGTTCAGGGGGACTATGGCTACACCTTC
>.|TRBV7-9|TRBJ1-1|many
CANDPTELNTEAFF
TGTGCCAACGATCCTACAGAGCTGAACACTGAAGCTTTCTTT
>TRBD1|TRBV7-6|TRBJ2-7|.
CASSSSGQGRSYEQYF
TGTGCCAGCAGCTCTTCCGGACAGGGAAGATCCTACGAGCAGTACTTC
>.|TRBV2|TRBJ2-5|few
CASRGSLQETQYF
TGTGCCAGCAGGGGGTCGCTACAAGAGACCCAGTACTTC
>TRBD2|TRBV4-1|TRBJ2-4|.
CASSRVSGGAGRPKNIQYF
TGCGCCAGCAGCCGAGTTAGCGGGGGGGCTGGTCGGCCCAAAAACATTCAGTACTTC
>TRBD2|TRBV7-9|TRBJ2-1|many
CASSVWASGSYNEQFF
TGTGCCAGCAGCGTTTGGGCTAGCGGATCCTACAATGAGCAGTTCTTC
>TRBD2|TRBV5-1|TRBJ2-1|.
CASSPDPAGGLSRFF
TGCGCCAGCAGCCCGGACCCAGCGGGAGGGCTAAGTCGGTTCTTC
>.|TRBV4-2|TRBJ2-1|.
CASSQAEASLDNEQFF
TGTGCCAGCAGCCAAGCTGAGGCTAGCCTAGACAATGAGCAGTTCTTC
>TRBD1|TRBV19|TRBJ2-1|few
CASSIAARDRGYNEQFF
TGTGCCAGTAGTATCGCTGCGCGGGACAGGGGTTACAATGAGCAGTTCTTC
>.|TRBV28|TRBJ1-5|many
CASSSSWVLPIGSNQPQHF
TGTGCCAGCAGTTCGAGTTGGGTTTTGCCGATTGGTAGCAATCAGCCCCAGCATTTT
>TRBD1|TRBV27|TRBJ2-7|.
CASSLSGTGRNEQYF
TGTGCCAGCAGTTTATCTGGGACAGGACGGAACGAGCAGTACTTC
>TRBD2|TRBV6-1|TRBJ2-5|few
CASSVPAGGLRETQYF
TGTGCCAGCAGTGTCCCAGCGGGGGGCCTTCGGGAGACCCAGTACTTC
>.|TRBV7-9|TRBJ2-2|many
CASSQQGRWTGELFF
TGTGCCAGCAGCCAACAGGGGAGGTGGACCGGGGAGCTGTTTTTT